This T cell receptor beta chain is drawn from a study of chemoradiotherapy in HPV16-positive cancers. Study summary: Functional T-cell assays on two HPV16-positive patients' cells defined candidate HPV-specific clones and common TCR motifs.

The method was immunoSEQ multiplex PCR; TCRdb's version includes in-frame clones alone and lacks a portion of them. The sample records 4,000 to 5,000 clones, roughly 90% being singletons. CDR3 length: 16 amino acids. The germline CDR1 and CDR2 sequences are SGHNT and YYREEE (reference sequence). The V segment lost 4 bases and the J segment 0 bases; nucleotides outside the gene matches: 5. The input for sequencing was tumor tissue, taken from a patient who underwent chemoradiotherapy. The sequence was obtained from a human donor with HPV-associated anogenital cancer. The chain has TRBV5-4 and TRBJ2-2, with 8 bases identical to TRBD2. The CDR3 here is CASSRAGLANTGELFF. CDR3 nucleotides: TGTGCCAGCAGCAGGGCGGGACTAGCGAACACCGGGGAGCTGTTTTTT.